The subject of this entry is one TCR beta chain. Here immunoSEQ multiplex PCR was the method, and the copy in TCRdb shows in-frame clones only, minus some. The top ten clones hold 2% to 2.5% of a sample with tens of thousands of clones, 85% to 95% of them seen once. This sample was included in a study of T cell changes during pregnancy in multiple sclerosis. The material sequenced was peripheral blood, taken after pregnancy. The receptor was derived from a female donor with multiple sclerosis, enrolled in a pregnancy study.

The CDR3 DNA reads as TGTGCCAGCACTAGCGGGACGCCGCCCACCGGGGAGCTGTTTTTT. Amino acids: CASTSGTPPTGELFF. This chain links TRBV2 with TRBJ2-2; 9 bases align to TRBD2. V dropped 7 bases and J dropped 4; count of bases not matched to a gene: 7. Germline V gene data show CDR1 as SNHLY and CDR2 as FYNNEI. This CDR3 has 15 residues.